This TCR beta chain is from a study of persistence of HIV-infected CD4 T cells. The immunoSEQ assay was version 4, run in survey mode. Assay: immunoSEQ multiplex PCR; the TCRdb copy retains only in-frame clones and omits some. The sample lists 30,000 to 35,000 clones, roughly 82% occurring once. Cells were stimulated with overlapping HIV-1 Gag 15-mer peptides. CD40L-negative CD69-negative CD45RO-high memory CD4+ T cells were sorted as populations depleted of antigen-responding cells. Adults with HIV-1 started suppressive ART while chronically infected. For 18 hours, CD8-depleted PBMCs received anti-CD28/CD49d costimulation, a CD40-blocking antibody and enfuvirtide. This clone was seen just once. Its specificity is unknown. V was shortened by 3 bases and J by 2 bases, with 7 bases between the two germline ends. The CDR3 contains 13 residues. Germline CDR1 LNHDA, CDR2 SQIVND (reference sequence).

The receptor was derived from an adult woman with HIV who was CMV-seropositive. The genes are TRBV19 and TRBJ1-1; D ambiguous. The sample consisted of CD4+ T cells sorted from PBMCs after 18-hour stimulation, taken from a patient who received antiretroviral therapy. CDR3 sequence (DNA): TGTGCCAGTAGTATGGAAATCAACACTGAAGCTTTCTTT. The encoded protein is CASSMEINTEAFF.